The next 22 T cell receptor beta chains were all read from a single sample in a study of beta chain features in type 1 diabetes. What was sequenced were expressed TCRB transcripts, since all of the isolated RNA had been reverse transcribed. TCRdb's copy holds only in-frame clones and misses some; the assay was immunoSEQ multiplex PCR. The top ten clones hold 0.035% to 0.055% of a sample with about 350,000 clones, around a fifth of them seen once. Sequenced input: naive CD4+ T cells from blood. The receptors stem from a woman between 18 and 29 years old in good health.

The V call is TRBV19, the J call TRBJ1-5; 8 bases align to TRBD1. V lost 6 bases, J lost 2 bases, and 6 bases stayed unmatched. CDR1 LNHDA and CDR2 SQIVND come from the germline V gene (reference sequence). This CDR3 region has 15 residues. The CDR3 loop is CASSNQGAGNQPQHF. The CDR3 nucleotides read TGTGCCAGTAGCAACCAGGGGGCGGGCAATCAGCCCCAGCATTTT.

V gene TRBV6-5 combines with J gene TRBJ2-7, with D perhaps matching TRBD2 (6 bases). This CDR3 region has 14 residues. The V and J ends lost 8 bases and 2 bases respectively, with 16 bases between them. Per the germline V gene, CDR1 is MNHEY and CDR2 is SVGAGI. The CDR3 DNA reads as TGTGCCAGCCGGAGGGGCCCCTCGCCCTACGAGCAGTACTTC. Translation gives CASRRGPSPYEQYF.

In this sample, this clone turned up a few times. The J gene is TRBJ1-1, the V gene TRBV19; D remains ambiguous. V dropped 5 bases and J dropped 6 bases, with 7 bases sitting between them. This CDR3 has 11 residues. Looked up from germline, CDR1 is LNHDA and CDR2 is SQIVND (reference sequence). Written as DNA, the CDR3 is TGTGCCAGTAGTCAGCGCTCTGAAGCTTTCTTT. This sequence encodes CASSQRSEAFF.

V is TRBV5-1 and J is TRBJ1-2; 9 nucleotides match TRBD1. The CDR3 length is 17 residues. The germline V gene has CDR1 SGHRS and CDR2 YFSETQ. J gave up 4 bases and V 0 bases, and 10 bases lay outside the gene matches. The CDR3 sequence: CASSLASGQGRGYGYTF. The CDR3 DNA reads as TGCGCCAGCAGCTTGGCCTCTGGACAGGGGAGAGGCTATGGCTACACCTTC. Drawing the rest from reference TRBV5-1 and TRBJ1-2, the complete variable domain is KAGVTQTPRYLIKTRGQQVTLSCSPISGHRSVSWYQQTPGQGLQFLFEYFSETQRNKGNFPGRFSGRQFSNSRSEMNVSTLELGDSALYLCASSLASGQGRGYGYTFGSGTRLTVV.

The chain employs TRBV15 and TRBJ1-2; D is unclear. CDR1 is LNHNV and CDR2 is YYDKDF in the germline V gene (reference sequence). The CDR3 is 15 amino acids. The V gene lost 4 bases and the J gene lost 2 bases, with 14 bases spanning the gap. For the CDR3, the DNA is TGTGCCACCAGCAACTTTGGGAGGCGGAACTATGGCTACACCTTC. Its translation: CATSNFGRRNYGYTF.

The genes are TRBV2 and TRBJ2-4, with D possibly matching TRBD2 (5 bases). Between the trimmed V and J ends, which lost 8 bases and 3 bases, there was a span of 11 bases. CDR1 and CDR2 from the germline V gene are SNHLY and FYNNEI. CDR3 length: 13 residues. Written as DNA, the CDR3 is TGTGCCAGCGTGAGGGCAGGCAAAAACATTCAGTACTTC. Translated: CASVRAGKNIQYF. Using reference TRBV2 and TRBJ2-4 for the parts outside the CDR3, the full variable domain is EPEVTQTPSHQVTQMGQEVILRCVPISNHLYFYWYRQILGQKVEFLVSFYNNEISEKSEIFDDQFSVERPDGSNFTLKIRSTKLEDSAMYFCASVRAGKNIQYFGAGTRLSVL.

The gene calls are TRBV19 and TRBJ1-2; 9 bases match TRBD1. Germline V gives CDR1 LNHDA, CDR2 SQIVND (reference sequence). This CDR3 region has 13 residues. Losses at the gene ends were 5 bases for V and 4 bases for J; bases not matched to a gene: 2. Here the CDR3 DNA reads TGTGCCAGTAGTCGGGACAGGGTCTATGGCTACACCTTC. This codes for CASSRDRVYGYTF.

This clone was counted only a few times. V gene TRBV18 combines with J gene TRBJ2-3; TRBD2 is a possible D gene (5 bases). The CDR3 loop spans 16 amino acids. V was trimmed by 6 bases and J by 4 bases, leaving 20 bases between them. In germline, CDR1 is KGHSH, CDR2 LQKENI. For the CDR3, the DNA is TGTGCCAGCTCCCCAGCCGGGGTCCTGTTGGCAGATACGCAGTATTTT. The encoded protein is CASSPAGVLLADTQYF.

This clone has more than one count but fewer than ten. The chain combines TRBV5-1 with TRBJ2-1; D gene unclear. The length of the CDR3 is 14 residues. The V gene's germline CDR1 is SGHRS and CDR2 YFSETQ. The V and J ends lost 4 bases and 2 bases respectively, with 10 bases between them. In DNA form, the CDR3 reads TGCGCCAGCAGCCCATCTACGGCCTACAATGAGCAGTTCTTC. Translation: CASSPSTAYNEQFF.

This clone was detected a few times. The V and J genes are TRBV30 and TRBJ2-5; D unresolved. In germline, CDR1 is GTSNPN, CDR2 SVGIG (reference sequence). The CDR3 covers 13 residues. V gave up 0 bases and J gave up 2 bases, with 7 bases separating them. DNA for the CDR3: TGTGCCTGGAGTGTCCTCTTACAAGAGACCCAGTACTTC. It encodes CAWSVLLQETQYF.

This clone came up a few times. CDR3 in DNA: TGTGCCTGGAGAGGGACTAGAGGGTCGGGGGCTCAAGAGACCCAGTACTTC. Its protein is CAWRGTRGSGAQETQYF. The genes are TRBV30 and TRBJ2-5, with 8 bases that match TRBD2. J lost 2 bases, V lost 3 bases, and 14 bases had no gene match. CDR3 length: 17 residues. CDR1 is GTSNPN and CDR2 is SVGIG in the germline V gene (reference sequence).

V gene TRBV29-1 combines with J gene TRBJ2-1, with TRBD2 matching 13 bases. CDR3 length equals 19 residues. CDR1 and CDR2 from the germline V gene are SQVTM and ANQGSEA. Trimming at V came to 2 bases and at J to 8 bases, leaving 18 bases not matched to a gene. The DNA of the CDR3 is TGCAGCGTTGAATGGGGCCAGGGTTTTGGACTAGCGGGAGTCGATGAGCAGTTCTTC. Translation gives CSVEWGQGFGLAGVDEQFF.

The chain couples TRBV23-1 to TRBJ2-2, with TRBD1 identical over 7 bases. TRBV23-1 is identified as an open reading frame with a role that is uncertain. The CDR3 runs to 16 residues. The V and J ends lost 8 bases and 1 base, in that order; junction bases with no gene match: 10. CDR3 in amino acids: CASPIKTGLNTGELFF. The CDR3 region has the DNA TGCGCCAGCCCAATAAAGACAGGGCTGAACACCGGGGAGCTGTTTTTT.

The chain joins TRBV21-1 to TRBJ1-4. TRBV21-1 is assigned pseudogene status. The CDR3 has 15 amino acids. The CDR3 DNA follows: TGTGCCAGCAGCAAAACCCCACCGGAGTGTGAAAAACTGTTTTTT. Translating gives CASSKTPPECEKLFF.

The chain combines TRBV11-1 with TRBJ2-3; TRBD2 is a possible D gene (5 bases). CDR1 is SGHAT and CDR2 is FQDESV in the germline V gene (reference sequence). The CDR3 is 14 residues long. V lost 4 bases and J lost 6, with 14 bases in between. The CDR3 DNA reads TGTGCCAGCAGCTGGACTCCCCGTGGTGATACGCAGTATTTT. Its protein is CASSWTPRGDTQYF.

This clone was counted only a few times. The CDR3 loop reads CASSEQNRQETQYF. The CDR3 DNA reads TGTGCCAGCAGTGAACAGAATCGTCAAGAGACCCAGTACTTC. This sequence joins TRBV6-1 and TRBJ2-5; D not certain. This CDR3 has 14 residues. Germline V gene data show CDR1 as MNHNS and CDR2 as SASEGT. V was cut by 2 bases and J by 2 bases, with 9 bases left in between.

As to this clone: The same CDR3 arises from other DNA sequences in this sample as well. This chain uses TRBV7-9 with TRBJ2-2, with D perhaps matching TRBD2 (5 bases). Germline V lookup: CDR1 SEHNR, CDR2 FQNEAQ (reference sequence). The CDR3 extends over 14 amino acids. Trimming pared 5 bases from V and 2 bases from J, leaving 9 bases between. CDR3 sequence reads: CASSPGVNTGELFF. CDR3 bases: TGTGCCAGCAGCCCCGGGGTTAACACCGGGGAGCTGTTTTTT.

The chain uses TRBV20-1 and TRBJ1-2, with TRBD1 matching over 7 bases. This CDR3 is 11 amino acids long. Germline CDR1 is DFQATT and CDR2 is SNEGSKA (reference sequence). V shed 3 bases, J shed 8 bases, and the junction held 3 bases outside the gene matches. The CDR3 DNA reads TGCAGTGCTAGCGACAGGGTCGGCTACACCTTC. Translating gives CSASDRVGYTF.

The genes are TRBV25-1 and TRBJ2-5, with D perhaps TRBD2 (5 bases). The CDR3 contains 16 residues. The germline gives CDR1 MGHDK, CDR2 SYGVNS. V was clipped by 3 bases and J by 2 bases, with 16 bases between them. Here the CDR3 reads CASSDHLGRGQETQYF. CDR3 DNA sequence: TGTGCCAGCAGTGATCATCTAGGTAGAGGGCAAGAGACCCAGTACTTC.

This chain joins TRBV30 and TRBJ1-1, with D tentatively TRBD1 (6 bases). V gave up 3 bases and J gave up 1 base, with 15 bases separating them. Germline values: CDR1 GTSNPN, CDR2 SVGIG (reference sequence). This CDR3 is built from 15 residues. This chain's CDR3 is CAWRPLWGRNTEAFF. The CDR3 DNA sequence: TGTGCCTGGAGACCCCTCTGGGGGCGGAACACTGAAGCTTTCTTT. Full variable domain (remainder filled in from reference TRBV30 and TRBJ1-1): SQTIHQWPATLVQPVGSPLSLECTVEGTSNPNLYWYRQAAGRGLQLLFYSVGIGQISSEVPQNLSASRPQDRQFILSSKKLLLSDSGFYLCAWRPLWGRNTEAFFGQGTRLTVV.

This clone was seen only a few times. The genes are TRBV7-8 and TRBJ2-3; 8 nucleotides align to TRBD2. Germline V CDR1 and CDR2: SGHVS, FQNEAQ. The CDR3 has 15 amino acids. The J segment lost 3 bases and the V segment lost 5 bases, leaving 7 bases of the junction unmatched. CDR3 nucleotide sequence: TGTGCCAGCAGCCCGTTAGGCGGGGGGACAGATACGCAGTATTTT. Translated, it gives CASSPLGGGTDTQYF.

This clone was observed a handful of times. This specimen includes other DNA sequences encoding the same CDR3. The genes are TRBV7-2 and TRBJ1-4, with TRBD1 matching over 10 bases. From germline, CDR1 is SGHTA and CDR2 FQGNSA. V gave up 5 bases and J gave up 5 bases; unmatched junction bases: 2. The CDR3 is 14 amino acids. The CDR3 loop is CASSLDRGNEKLFF. DNA for the CDR3: TGTGCCAGCAGCCTGGACAGGGGGAATGAAAAACTGTTTTTT.